Sequencing of this T cell receptor (beta chain) was carried out in a study of blood T cell repertoires in COVID-19. Study information: Researchers got acute and convalescent COVID-19 samples from the United States, Italy and Spain. Sample material is recorded as cDNA or gDNA derived from T cells, B-cell-depleted T cells, or PBMCs.

Germline CDR1 is KGHDR and CDR2 is SFDVKD. The CDR3 contains 13 residues. The V end lost 9 bases, the J end lost 2 bases, and 12 bases lay between the germline ends. Methods used by the authors: Reference gene primer amplification gave nucleated cell count estimates. Assay used: immunoSEQ multiplex PCR; TCRdb lists only in-frame clones, some missing. That table supplies the V and J calls and clone size; D and trimming were determined from the DNA. The sample lists some 200,000 clones, roughly 80% occurring once. J is TRBJ1-1 and V is TRBV24-1; no clear D gene. The sequencing sample was made of peripheral blood. This clonotype originated in a woman aged 60-70 years who had recovered from COVID-19. CDR3 nucleotide sequence: TGTGCCACCTCCGAGCTCACTAACACTGAAGCTTTCTTT. It yields the protein CATSELTNTEAFF.